This T cell receptor beta chain appears in the sequencing data of a study of Ad26.COV2.S vaccination and SARS-CoV-2 variants. For the study at large: Intramuscularly, Ad26.COV2.S was given either once or twice, 56 days apart.

On this clone: Its antigen is as yet unknown.

Overall study findings and caveats: A substantial breadth of spike-specific CD8+ and CD4+ T cell responses after vaccination has been reported. In TCR breadth and depth analyses, total T cell responses may have been underestimated.

The treatment denotes: around 19 received Ad26.COV2.S at low or high dose, single or two shots; several received placebo; per-sample allocation not given. Collection of samples fell on day 63 after the first vaccine or placebo injection. In the vaccine, an Ad26 vector expressed the SARS-CoV-2 spike of the Wuhan strain. Profiling relied on immunoSEQ multiplex PCR, and the TCRdb table lists in-frame clones only, not all of them. Seen here are 300,000 to 350,000 clones, around 89% observed once, and the top ten hold approximately 5%. Sequencing was performed on peripheral blood, taken in a trial of Ad26.COV2.S vaccine versus placebo. The clonotype comes from a person between 18 and 59 years old who received the Ad26.COV2.S COVID-19 vaccine or a placebo.

DNA of the CDR3: TGTGCCAGCAGCCAACTGGACAGGGTGGGTGGCTACACCTTC. The encoded protein is CASSQLDRVGGYTF. The chain is built from TRBV3-1 (or the pseudogene TRBV3-2) and TRBJ1-2; 8 bases align to TRBD1. The V and J ends lost 2 bases and 7 bases, in that order; junction bases with no gene match: 6. The CDR3 length is 14 residues. Germline lookup yields CDR1 LGHDT and CDR2 YNNKEL (reference sequence).